A single sample gave rise to the 11 T cell receptor beta chains below, sequenced in a study of CD8 T cells in ankylosing spondylitis. TCRdb passed the 5' RACE reads through MiXCR, listing each CDR3 protein once. Of under 450,000 distinct CDR3 sequences listed, roughly 20% are singletons. The material sequenced was blood, either unsorted or a sorted T cell fraction (not recorded which). These receptors came from a male donor with ankylosing spondylitis or in good health (not recorded which).

The chain links TRBV3-1 to TRBJ2-7, with 8 bases that match TRBD2. The trim removed 0 bases at V and 6 bases at J, leaving 10 bases unmatched. The CDR3 is 16 residues long. The germline V gene encodes CDR1 LGHDT and CDR2 YNNKEL (reference sequence). The CDR3 protein is CASSQDGLARQSEQYF. The CDR3, as DNA: TGTGCCAGCAGCCAAGATGGACTAGCTCGGCAGTCCGAGCAGTACTTC.

V and J are TRBV12-3 or TRBV12-4 and TRBJ2-2; 7 bases match TRBD1. This CDR3 contains 15 residues. The V and J ends lost 5 bases and 3 bases, in that order; junction bases with no gene match: 6. This chain's CDR3 is CASSPPGQYTGELFF. In DNA form, the CDR3 reads TGTGCCAGCAGTCCCCCGGGACAGTACACCGGGGAGCTGTTTTTT.

This clonotype came up once. The CDR3 protein is CASSPGRGIYEQYF. CDR3 nucleotides: TGTGCCAGCAGCCCTGGCAGGGGGATTTACGAGCAGTACTTC. The chain has TRBV7-6 and TRBJ2-7, with 7 bases aligning to TRBD1. V dropped 5 bases and J dropped 4; count of bases not matched to a gene: 8. The length of the CDR3 is 14 residues. In germline, CDR1 is SGHVS, CDR2 FNYEAQ. Combining the CDR3 with reference TRBV7-6 and TRBJ2-7 gives the whole variable domain GAGVSQSPRYKVTKRGQDVALRCDPISGHVSLYWYRQALGQGPEFLTYFNYEAQQDKSGLPNDRFSAERPEGSISTLTIQRTEQRDSAMYRCASSPGRGIYEQYFGPGTRLTVT.

This clonotype was counted at least ten times. The CDR3 sequence: CASSSGTESYEQYF. In nucleotides, the CDR3 is TGTGCCAGCAGCTCCGGGACGGAGTCCTACGAGCAGTACTTC. V is TRBV28 and J is TRBJ2-7, with D perhaps assigned TRBD1 or TRBD2 (5 bases each). The CDR3 spans 14 residues. Germline values: CDR1 MDHEN, CDR2 SYDVKM. V was cut by 6 bases and J by 1 base, with 13 bases left in between.

V gene TRBV20-1 combines with J gene TRBJ2-7, with D perhaps matching TRBD2 (6 bases). Trimming cost V 2 bases and J 4 bases, with 12 bases left between them. This CDR3 contains 13 residues. In germline, CDR1 is DFQATT, CDR2 SNEGSKA (reference sequence). DNA of the CDR3: TGCAGTGCTAGACGGGACGGGGGATACGAGCAGTACTTC. Its protein is CSARRDGGYEQYF.

This clonotype was seen a few times. The chain uses TRBV4-1 and TRBJ2-3, with a weak D call TRBD1 (6 bases). The CDR3 runs 16 residues. The V gene lost 2 bases and the J gene lost 6 bases, with 18 bases spanning the gap. Germline assignment: CDR1 MGHRA and CDR2 YSYEKL. In nucleotides, the CDR3 is TGCGCCAGCAGCCAACGCAAACCCCAGGGGACGGATACGCAGTATTTT. Its translation is CASSQRKPQGTDTQYF.

This rearrangement joins TRBV9 to TRBJ2-3, with 10 bases lining up with TRBD2. CDR3 length: 17 residues. Trimming cost V 3 bases and J 2 bases; bases outside gene matches: 9. Germline CDR1 is SGDLS and CDR2 is YYNGEE. The CDR3 bases are TGTGCCAGCAGCGCCGGATCTAGCGGGGGACACACAGATACGCAGTATTTT. Protein: CASSAGSSGGHTDTQYF.

This chain connects TRBV5-1 to TRBJ2-7, with 12 nucleotides matching TRBD2. The J segment lost 7 bases and the V segment lost 4 bases, leaving 3 bases of the junction unmatched. From germline, CDR1 is SGHRS and CDR2 YFSETQ. The CDR3 contains 13 residues. DNA of the CDR3: TGCGCCAGCAGCCCAGGACTAGCGGGGGAGCAGTACTTC. Encoded protein: CASSPGLAGEQYF.

Only a few counts were recorded for this clonotype. The chain couples TRBV7-9 to TRBJ2-7, with 7 bases matching TRBD1. V was clipped by 4 bases and J by 3 bases; unmatched bases: 3. The V gene's germline CDR1 is SEHNR and CDR2 FQNEAQ (reference sequence). This CDR3 comprises 13 residues. The CDR3 here is CASSSRTGYEQYF. The CDR3 coding sequence is TGTGCCAGCAGCTCCCGGACAGGCTACGAGCAGTACTTC.

This rearrangement joins TRBV4-1 to TRBJ2-7; 15 bases are shared with TRBD2. The CDR3 covers 14 residues. The germline V gene has CDR1 MGHRA and CDR2 YSYEKL. Trimming at V came to 3 bases and at J to 10 bases, leaving 4 bases not matched to a gene. CDR3 loop: CASSHPGLAGGQYF. CDR3 nucleotides: TGCGCCAGCAGCCACCCGGGACTAGCGGGGGGACAGTACTTC.

This clonotype showed up many times. The chain recombines TRBV10-3 with TRBJ1-3, with D uncertain. Trimming stripped 7 bases from V and 4 bases from J, with 11 bases between. The CDR3 consists of 13 residues. The germline CDR1 and CDR2 sequences are ENHRY and SYGVKD. CDR3 sequence reads: CAIMNREGNTIYF. DNA for the CDR3: TGTGCCATCATGAACAGAGAGGGAAACACCATATATTTT.